One and the same sample provided the 13 T cell receptor beta chains below, sequenced in a study of blood T cell repertoires in COVID-19. The assay was immunoSEQ multiplex PCR, and TCRdb's table has in-frame clones only and misses some. The sample has roughly 27,000 clones; about nine tenths are singletons. Sequenced material: peripheral blood. All receptors come from a human donor in a cohort sampled during active COVID-19.

This chain connects TRBV11-2 to TRBJ2-7; no clear D. This CDR3 comprises 14 residues. Trimming removed 0 bases from V and 0 bases from J, with 6 bases in between. Germline V gene lookup returns CDR1 SGHAT and CDR2 FQNNGV. In DNA, the CDR3 is TGTGCCAGCAGCTTAGATGGCCCCTCCTACGAGCAGTACTTC. Protein sequence: CASSLDGPSYEQYF.

In this sample, this clone turned up a few times. The V gene is TRBV9, the J gene TRBJ2-5, with D perhaps matching TRBD2 (6 bases). Germline CDR1 and CDR2: SGDLS and YYNGEE. This CDR3 has 14 residues. V was clipped by 2 bases and J by 5 bases, with 13 bases between them. The CDR3 DNA reads as TGTGCCAGCAGCGTTGCCTACCGGGGGGAGACCCAGTACTTC. It translates to CASSVAYRGETQYF.

This chain connects TRBV5-1 to TRBJ2-3, with D unclear. CDR1 is SGHRS and CDR2 is YFSETQ in the germline V gene. The CDR3 is 15 amino acids. Trimming removed 0 bases from V and 2 bases from J, with 10 bases in between. The CDR3 DNA reads as TGCGCCAGCAGCTTGGCCGGTCGGGTCACAGATACGCAGTATTTT. Its protein is CASSLAGRVTDTQYF.

The V call is TRBV6-2 or TRBV6-3, the J call TRBJ2-5; TRBD2 matches at 10 bases. J was trimmed by 4 bases and V by 2 bases; bases with no gene match: 7. Per the germline V gene, CDR1 is MNHEY and CDR2 is SVGEGT. This CDR3 has 16 amino acids. The CDR3 spells CASSYGSGGAGETQYF. The CDR3 DNA is TGTGCCAGCAGTTACGGCAGCGGGGGGGCTGGAGAGACCCAGTACTTC.

This chain links TRBV6-6 with TRBJ2-1; 10 bases agree with TRBD1. J lost 9 bases, V lost 3 bases, and 5 bases had no gene match. The V gene's germline CDR1 is MNHNY and CDR2 SVGAGI (reference sequence). This CDR3 has 14 amino acids. The CDR3 loop is CASSYRQGAVEQFF. CDR3 nucleotide sequence: TGTGCCAGCAGTTATCGACAGGGGGCCGTTGAGCAGTTCTTC.

V gene TRBV28 combines with J gene TRBJ2-7, with 9 bases lining up with TRBD1. The CDR3 has 17 residues. CDR1 MDHEN and CDR2 SYDVKM come from the germline V gene. V was pared by 6 bases and J by 1 base, with 13 bases of the junction left unmatched. The CDR3 DNA reads TGTGCCAGCAGCTCACCGGGACAGGGAGATGGGTCCTACGAGCAGTACTTC. As protein: CASSSPGQGDGSYEQYF.

This chain connects TRBV5-1 to TRBJ2-1; tentatively, D is TRBD1 (6 bases). The V gene lost 0 bases and the J gene lost 4 bases, with 23 bases spanning the gap. From germline, CDR1 is SGHRS and CDR2 YFSETQ. There are 19 residues in the CDR3. This chain's CDR3 is CASSLVPRPAGVYYNEQFF. The CDR3 DNA sequence: TGCGCCAGCAGCTTGGTCCCGAGGCCGGCAGGGGTGTATTACAATGAGCAGTTCTTC.

The chain uses TRBV11-3 and TRBJ2-2; D ambiguous. The CDR3 is 13 amino acids. Per the germline V gene, CDR1 is SGHNT and CDR2 is YENEEA. V lost 6 bases and J lost 2, with 7 bases in between. The chain's CDR3 is CASSRRNTGELFF. The CDR3, as DNA: TGTGCCAGCAGTCGGAGAAACACCGGGGAGCTGTTTTTT.

V usage is TRBV6-1 and J usage is TRBJ2-7; 12 bases agree with TRBD1. Germline V lookup: CDR1 MNHNS, CDR2 SASEGT. The CDR3 loop spans 16 amino acids. The ends lost 4 bases at V and 5 bases at J; junction bases unmatched: 9. The CDR3 nucleotides read TGTGCCAGCAGTGTGGACGCCGGGACAGGGGGCCACGAGCAGTACTTC. Amino acids: CASSVDAGTGGHEQYF.

CDR3 nucleotide sequence: TGTGCCAGCAGCCAGGGCAGGGGGAAAGCGGAGACCCAGTACTTC. Its protein is CASSQGRGKAETQYF. This chain connects TRBV27 to TRBJ2-5; 7 nucleotides line up with TRBD1. The CDR3 consists of 15 residues. Trimming removed 6 bases from V and 5 bases from J; junction bases left unmatched: 12. CDR1 MNHEY and CDR2 SMNVEV come from the germline V gene (reference sequence).

This chain connects TRBV12-3 or TRBV12-4 to TRBJ1-2; possibly TRBD1 for D (6 bases). Trimming took off 6 bases at V and 4 bases at J, with 12 bases between the two ends. The CDR3 has 13 residues. This CDR3 is CASRSSGAYGYTF. The DNA of the CDR3 is TGTGCCAGCAGAAGCTCAGGGGCCTATGGCTACACCTTC.

The chain joins TRBV6-2 or TRBV6-3 to TRBJ2-5; 9 bases match TRBD1. There are 13 residues in the CDR3. Germline trimming cut 5 bases from V and 5 bases from J; bases unmatched to any gene: 3. The germline V gene has CDR1 MNHEY and CDR2 SVGEGT. The CDR3 DNA is TGTGCCAGCAGTCGGACAGGGGTGGAGACCCAGTACTTC. It is translated as CASSRTGVETQYF.

The chain combines TRBV12-3 or TRBV12-4 with TRBJ2-3; TRBD2 might be the D (6 bases). V lost 5 bases to trimming and J lost 6 bases, with 12 bases between them. The CDR3 is made up of 13 amino acids. The CDR3 nucleotides read TGTGCCAGCAGTGCCCAACGGGGGGATACGCAGTATTTT. Translated: CASSAQRGDTQYF.